This is a list of T cell receptor beta chains from one sample in a study of glioma-infiltrating T cells. TCRdb re-called the multiplex PCR reads with MiXCR, one entry per CDR3 protein. The table has about 380,000 distinct CDR3 sequences, about 40% seen once; the top ten hold 12%. The sequenced sample consisted of glioma tissue, nonneoplastic brain tissue, or PBMCs (not recorded which). The source is a human donor with low-grade glioma or glioblastoma, undergoing nonglioma brain surgery, or in good health (not recorded which). Both conserved end residues are part of each CDR3. D genes are given only for firm matches. Rows may omit the clone size; those that give it use once, few, many or a size class.

j_call d_call clone_size v_call cdr3_aa cdr3_nt
TRBJ2-1 TRBD1 NA TRBV7-8 CASRPGRRGNNEQFF TGTGCCAGCAGACCGGGCCGCAGGGGGAACAATGAGCAGTTCTTC
TRBJ1-2 NA many TRBV20-1 CSARERQGHYGYTF TGCAGTGCTAGAGAGAGGCAGGGCCACTATGGCTACACCTTC
TRBJ2-7 NA many TRBV27 CASSLPGSYEQYF TGTGCCAGCAGTTTACCCGGGAGCTACGAGCAGTACTTC
TRBJ2-2 NA NA TRBV28 CASLTISTRELFF TGTGCCAGCCTGACTATAAGTACCAGGGAGCTGTTTTTT
TRBJ1-5 TRBD1 NA TRBV7-2 CASSLAGTVNQPQHF TGTGCCAGCAGCTTAGCTGGGACAGTGAATCAGCCCCAGCATTTT
TRBJ1-6 NA few TRBV9 CASSFRPRDSPLHF TGTGCCAGCAGCTTCCGGCCTAGGGATTCACCCCTCCACTTT
TRBJ2-7 TRBD2 once TRBV12-3/TRBV12-4 CASSSGLAGGPPHEQYF TGTGCCAGCAGTTCGGGACTAGCGGGAGGTCCTCCTCACGAGCAGTACTTC
TRBJ2-1 NA many TRBV27 CASSSLGAGLDEQFF TGTGCCAGCAGTTCCCTAGGCGCGGGCCTGGATGAGCAGTTCTTC
TRBJ2-3 NA few TRBV3-1 CASSQDRHSLEYF TGTGCCAGCAGCCAAGATCGACACAGCCTGGAGTATTTT
TRBJ2-3 TRBD1 few TRBV28 CASSQGQYTQYF TGTGCCAGCAGTCAGGGACAGTATACGCAGTATTTT
TRBJ2-3 NA few TRBV7-7 CASSLALGGSTDTQYF TGTGCTAGCAGCTTAGCGCTTGGCGGGTCCACAGATACGCAGTATTTT
TRBJ1-6 NA few TRBV7-2 CASSSGPSSYNSPLHF TGTGCCAGCAGCTCCGGACCGAGCTCCTATAATTCACCCCTCCACTTT
TRBJ1-5 TRBD1 many TRBV27 CASSLAGGIIYSNQPQHF TGTGCCAGCAGTTTAGCAGGGGGAATAATTTATAGCAATCAGCCCCAGCATTTT
TRBJ2-1 NA many TRBV3-1 CASSQDPRLYNEQFF TGTGCCAGCAGCCAAGATCCGCGCCTATACAATGAGCAGTTCTTC
TRBJ2-2 TRBD1 NA TRBV19 CASRDSQNTGELFF TGTGCCAGTCGGGACAGCCAGAACACCGGGGAGCTGTTTTTT
TRBJ1-1 NA NA TRBV20-1 CSALDRLAEAFF TGCAGTGCCTTGGACAGACTCGCTGAAGCTTTCTTT
TRBJ1-6 NA NA TRBV20-1 CSAGDVTVNSPLHF TGCAGTGCTGGAGATGTGACAGTGAATTCACCCCTCCACTTT
TRBJ2-7 NA few TRBV19 CASSRVFSYEQYF TGTGCCAGTAGCCGGGTTTTCTCCTACGAGCAGTACTTC
TRBJ2-3 TRBD2 NA TRBV6-1 CTSSPPSGRADTQYF TGTACCAGCAGCCCACCTAGCGGGAGGGCCGATACGCAGTATTTT
TRBJ1-1 NA NA TRBV20-1 CSAGTNTEAFF TGCAGTGCTGGGACGAACACTGAAGCTTTCTTT
TRBJ2-2 TRBD2 many TRBV27 CASSIWTSGGGGELFF TGTGCCAGCAGTATATGGACTAGCGGGGGTGGCGGGGAGCTGTTTTTT
TRBJ1-4 TRBD1 NA TRBV4-2 CASSLVQGGSPTNEKLFF TGTGCCAGCAGTTTAGTCCAGGGGGGTTCCCCAACTAATGAAAAACTGTTTTTT
TRBJ2-2 NA few TRBV10-3 CAIMGGSGTGELFF TGTGCCATCATGGGGGGTTCGGGGACCGGGGAGCTGTTTTTT